This TCR beta chain was retrieved from a study of cytomegalovirus exposure and HLA in healthy donors. The overall study: The roughly 130 validation repertoires used the same platform as the roughly 670 first-cohort repertoires (as reported by a later analysis). Findings and limits, study-wide: First-cohort TCR clusters were later found to tend to co-occur in the approximately 120 validation repertoires. Rare TCR sequences dominated, though some public TCRs recurred in many donors.

The protocol was immunoSEQ multiplex PCR, while the TCRdb copy is restricted to in-frame clones and leaves out a portion. This sample has over 200,000 clones; 85% to 90% occur once, and the top ten carry roughly 3%. Turning to this clone: What it binds is unknown.

This sequence was found in a woman under 30 in good health and CMV-seronegative. Sequencing was performed on PBMCs.

In DNA, the CDR3 is TGTGCCAGCAGCCAATTGGACAGGGGCACTGAAGCTTTCTTT. As protein: CASSQLDRGTEAFF. This rearrangement joins TRBV27 to TRBJ1-1; 9 bases map to TRBD1. The CDR3 runs 14 residues. Germline trimming cut 6 bases from V and 4 bases from J; bases unmatched to any gene: 6. Germline assignment: CDR1 MNHEY and CDR2 SMNVEV (reference sequence).